The source of this TCR beta chain is a study of blood T cell repertoires in COVID-19. For the study at large: There were acute and convalescent COVID-19 samples, and they came from the United States, Italy and Spain.

This clone was found once. Per the original methods: Estimation of nucleated cell counts was performed using reference gene primer amplification. The repertoire was sequenced with immunoSEQ multiplex PCR; TCRdb's copy has only in-frame clones and lacks some. That table gives V, J and clone size, and the DNA gave D and trimming. The data show 26,000 or so clones, roughly 89% seen once. Sequences were obtained from peripheral blood. The sequence derives from a human donor in a cohort sampled during active COVID-19.

The CDR3 loop reads CASSVYEDNEQFF. In nucleotides, the CDR3 is TGTGCCAGCAGCGTTTACGAGGACAATGAGCAGTTCTTC. This chain uses TRBV9 with TRBJ2-1, with D unclear. The V gene's germline CDR1 is SGDLS and CDR2 YYNGEE. V lost 2 bases and J lost 5, with 8 bases in between. The CDR3 is 13 amino acids.